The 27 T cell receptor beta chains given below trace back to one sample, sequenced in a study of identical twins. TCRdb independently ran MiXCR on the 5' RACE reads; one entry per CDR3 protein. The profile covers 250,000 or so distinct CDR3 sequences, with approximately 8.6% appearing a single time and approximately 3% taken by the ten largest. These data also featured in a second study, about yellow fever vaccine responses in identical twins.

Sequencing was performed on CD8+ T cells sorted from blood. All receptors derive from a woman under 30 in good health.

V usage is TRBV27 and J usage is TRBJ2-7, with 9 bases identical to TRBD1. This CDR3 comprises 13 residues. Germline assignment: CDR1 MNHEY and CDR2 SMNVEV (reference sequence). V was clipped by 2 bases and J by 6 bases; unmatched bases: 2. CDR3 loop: CASSLGTGFEQYF. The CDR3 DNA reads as TGTGCCAGCAGTTTAGGGACAGGGTTCGAGCAGTACTTC.

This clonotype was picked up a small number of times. The CDR3 bases are TGTGCCAGCAGCTCACTACGGACATTCAGTGTGTACAATGAGCAGTTCTTC. Translated: CASSSLRTFSVYNEQFF. The V call is TRBV5-5, the J call TRBJ2-1; D might be TRBD1 (5 bases). The germline V and J ends were trimmed by 3 bases and 4 bases, with 20 bases remaining between them. This CDR3 has 17 amino acids. The germline V gene has CDR1 SGHKS and CDR2 YYEKEE (reference sequence).

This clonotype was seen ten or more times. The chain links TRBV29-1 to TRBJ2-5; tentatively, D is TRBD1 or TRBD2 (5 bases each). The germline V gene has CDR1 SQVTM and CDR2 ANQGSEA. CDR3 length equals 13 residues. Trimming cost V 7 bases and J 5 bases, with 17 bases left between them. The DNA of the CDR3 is TGCAGCGCCCGGACTCCCGAGGGGGAGACCCAGTACTTC. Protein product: CSARTPEGETQYF.

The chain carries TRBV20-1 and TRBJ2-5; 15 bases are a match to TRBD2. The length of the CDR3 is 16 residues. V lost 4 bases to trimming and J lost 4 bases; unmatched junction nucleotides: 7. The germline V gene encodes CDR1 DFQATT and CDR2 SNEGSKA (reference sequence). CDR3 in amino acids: CSAKIGLAGGIETQYF. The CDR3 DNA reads TGCAGTGCTAAGATCGGACTAGCGGGGGGGATAGAGACCCAGTACTTC.

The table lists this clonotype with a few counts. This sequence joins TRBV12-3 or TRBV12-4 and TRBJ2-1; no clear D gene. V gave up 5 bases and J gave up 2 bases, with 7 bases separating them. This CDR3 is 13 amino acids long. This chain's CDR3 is CASSARAYNEQFF. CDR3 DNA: TGTGCCAGCAGTGCCCGGGCCTACAATGAGCAGTTCTTC.

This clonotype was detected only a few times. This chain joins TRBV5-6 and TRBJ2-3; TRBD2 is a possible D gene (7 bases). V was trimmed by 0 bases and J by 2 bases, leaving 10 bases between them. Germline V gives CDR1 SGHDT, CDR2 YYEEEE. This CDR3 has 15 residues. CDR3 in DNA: TGTGCCAGCAGCTTGGCGGCGGGGGCCACAGATACGCAGTATTTT. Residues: CASSLAAGATDTQYF.

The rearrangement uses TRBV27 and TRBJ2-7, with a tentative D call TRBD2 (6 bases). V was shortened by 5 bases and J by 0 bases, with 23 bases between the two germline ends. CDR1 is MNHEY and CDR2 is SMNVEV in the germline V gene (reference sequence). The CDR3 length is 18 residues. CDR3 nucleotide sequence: TGTGCCAGCAGTCCCCTGATGGGGGGAAGCTTAAGCTCCTACGAGCAGTACTTC. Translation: CASSPLMGGSLSSYEQYF.

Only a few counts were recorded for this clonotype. DNA of the CDR3: TGTGCCAGCAGCCCATGGGGGGGGGCAGTTCAGCCCCAGCATTTT. Encoded protein: CASSPWGGAVQPQHF. This chain connects TRBV7-6 to TRBJ1-5; the D gene is possibly TRBD1 (6 bases). The CDR3 is made up of 15 amino acids. Germline loops: CDR1 SGHVS, CDR2 FNYEAQ. V shed 5 bases and J shed 6 bases, with 17 bases lying between them.

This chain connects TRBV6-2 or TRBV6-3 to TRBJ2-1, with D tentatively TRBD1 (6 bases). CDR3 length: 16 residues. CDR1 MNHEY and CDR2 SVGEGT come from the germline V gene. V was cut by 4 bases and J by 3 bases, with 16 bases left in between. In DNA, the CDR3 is TGTGCCAGCAGTTCCTCACAGGGTTTTGGCTACAATGAGCAGTTCTTC. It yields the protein CASSSSQGFGYNEQFF.

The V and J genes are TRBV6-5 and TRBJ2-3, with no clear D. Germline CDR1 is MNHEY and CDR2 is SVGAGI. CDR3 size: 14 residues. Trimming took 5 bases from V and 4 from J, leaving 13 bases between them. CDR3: CASSKSTTPDTQYF. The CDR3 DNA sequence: TGTGCCAGCAGTAAATCGACAACCCCAGATACGCAGTATTTT.

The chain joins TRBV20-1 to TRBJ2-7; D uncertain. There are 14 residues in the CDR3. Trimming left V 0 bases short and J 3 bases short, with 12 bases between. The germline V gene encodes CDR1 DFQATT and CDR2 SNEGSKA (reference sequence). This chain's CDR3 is CSARDPNSHYEQYF. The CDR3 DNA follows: TGCAGTGCTAGAGATCCCAACAGTCACTACGAGCAGTACTTC.

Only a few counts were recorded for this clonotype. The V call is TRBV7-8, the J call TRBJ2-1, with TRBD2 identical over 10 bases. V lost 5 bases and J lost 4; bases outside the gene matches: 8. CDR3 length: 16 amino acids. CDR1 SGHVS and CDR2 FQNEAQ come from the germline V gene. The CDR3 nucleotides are TGTGCCAGCAGCCTAAGGACTAGCGGTGATTACAATGAGCAGTTCTTC. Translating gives CASSLRTSGDYNEQFF.

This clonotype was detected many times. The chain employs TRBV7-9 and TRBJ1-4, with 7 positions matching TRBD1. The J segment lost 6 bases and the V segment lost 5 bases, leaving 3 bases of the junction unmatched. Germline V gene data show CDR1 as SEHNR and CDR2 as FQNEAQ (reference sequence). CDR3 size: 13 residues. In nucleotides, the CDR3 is TGTGCCAGCAGCGGGACAGCGGATGAAAAACTGTTTTTT. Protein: CASSGTADEKLFF.

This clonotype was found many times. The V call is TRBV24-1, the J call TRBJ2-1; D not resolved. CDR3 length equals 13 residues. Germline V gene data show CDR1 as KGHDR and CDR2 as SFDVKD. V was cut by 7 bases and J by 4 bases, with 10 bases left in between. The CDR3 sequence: CATSGPRYNEQFF. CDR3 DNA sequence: TGTGCCACCAGCGGGCCCCGGTACAATGAGCAGTTCTTC.

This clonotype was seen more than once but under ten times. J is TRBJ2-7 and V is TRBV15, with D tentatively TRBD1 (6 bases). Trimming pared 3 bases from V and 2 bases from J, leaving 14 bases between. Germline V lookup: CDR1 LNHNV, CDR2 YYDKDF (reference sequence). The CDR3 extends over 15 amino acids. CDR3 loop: CATSSWTEKAYEQYF. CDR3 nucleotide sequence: TGTGCCACCAGCAGCTGGACAGAGAAAGCCTACGAGCAGTACTTC.

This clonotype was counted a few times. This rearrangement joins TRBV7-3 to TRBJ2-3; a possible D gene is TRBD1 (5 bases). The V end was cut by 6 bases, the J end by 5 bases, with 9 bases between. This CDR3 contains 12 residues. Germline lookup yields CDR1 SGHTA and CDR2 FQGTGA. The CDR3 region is CASRATGDTQYF. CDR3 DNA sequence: TGTGCCAGCAGGGCTACAGGAGATACGCAGTATTTT.

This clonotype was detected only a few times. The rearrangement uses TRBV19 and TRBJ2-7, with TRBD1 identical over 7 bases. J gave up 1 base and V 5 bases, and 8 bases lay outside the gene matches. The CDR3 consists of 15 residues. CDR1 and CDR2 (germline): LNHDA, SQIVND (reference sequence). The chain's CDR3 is CASSHGDSSSYEQYF. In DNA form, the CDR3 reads TGTGCCAGTAGTCATGGGGACAGCAGTTCCTACGAGCAGTACTTC. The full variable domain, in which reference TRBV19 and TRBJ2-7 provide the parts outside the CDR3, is DGGITQSPKYLFRKEGQNVTLSCEQNLNHDAMYWYRQDPGQGLRLIYYSQIVNDFQKGDIAEGYSVSREKKESFPLTVTSAQKNPTAFYLCASSHGDSSSYEQYFGPGTRLTVT.

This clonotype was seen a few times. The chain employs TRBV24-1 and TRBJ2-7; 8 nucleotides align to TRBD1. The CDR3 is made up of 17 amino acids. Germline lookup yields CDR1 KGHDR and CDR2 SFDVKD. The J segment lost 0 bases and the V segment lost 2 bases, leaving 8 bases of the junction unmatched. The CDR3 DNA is TGTGCCACCAGTGATTCTTTGGGACAGGCTAGCTCCTACGAGCAGTACTTC. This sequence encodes CATSDSLGQASSYEQYF.

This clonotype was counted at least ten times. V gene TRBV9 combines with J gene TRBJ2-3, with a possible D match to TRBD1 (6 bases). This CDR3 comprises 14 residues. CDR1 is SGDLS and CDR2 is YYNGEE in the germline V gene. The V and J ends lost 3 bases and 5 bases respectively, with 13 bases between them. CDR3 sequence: CASSENRVGDTQYF. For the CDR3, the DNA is TGTGCCAGCAGCGAAAACAGGGTTGGAGATACGCAGTATTTT.

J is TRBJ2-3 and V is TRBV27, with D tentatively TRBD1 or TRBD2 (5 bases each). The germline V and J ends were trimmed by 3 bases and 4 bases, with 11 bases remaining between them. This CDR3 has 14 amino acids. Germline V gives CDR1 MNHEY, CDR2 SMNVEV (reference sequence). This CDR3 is CASSFYGGADTQYF. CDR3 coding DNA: TGTGCCAGCAGTTTTTATGGGGGAGCAGATACGCAGTATTTT.

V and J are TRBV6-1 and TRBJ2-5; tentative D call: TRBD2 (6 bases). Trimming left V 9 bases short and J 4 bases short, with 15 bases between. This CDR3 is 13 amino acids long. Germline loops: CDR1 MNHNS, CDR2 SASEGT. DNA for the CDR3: TGTGCCAGTGAGAGGGGAGGAGGAGAGACCCAGTACTTC. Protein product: CASERGGGETQYF.

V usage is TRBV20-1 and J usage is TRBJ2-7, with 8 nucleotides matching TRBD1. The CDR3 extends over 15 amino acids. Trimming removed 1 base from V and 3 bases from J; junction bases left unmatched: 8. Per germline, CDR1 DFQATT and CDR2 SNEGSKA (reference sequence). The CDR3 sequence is CSARGLTGEVYEQYF. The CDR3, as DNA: TGCAGTGCTAGAGGCCTGACAGGGGAAGTCTACGAGCAGTACTTC.

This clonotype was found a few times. The CDR3 nucleotides are TGCGCCAGCAGCCAAGATGGATTGAACACTGAAGCTTTCTTT. This encodes CASSQDGLNTEAFF. The V gene is TRBV4-1, the J gene TRBJ1-1; D remains ambiguous. Germline values: CDR1 MGHRA, CDR2 YSYEKL. The CDR3 runs to 14 residues. The V end lost 0 bases, the J end lost 0 bases, and 5 bases lay between the germline ends.

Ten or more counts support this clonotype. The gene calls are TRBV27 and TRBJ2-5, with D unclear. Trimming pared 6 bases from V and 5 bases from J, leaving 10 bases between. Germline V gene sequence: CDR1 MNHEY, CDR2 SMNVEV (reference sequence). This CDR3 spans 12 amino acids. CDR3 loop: CASSSSYETQYF. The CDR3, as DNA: TGTGCCAGCAGCTCCTCGTACGAGACCCAGTACTTC.

The CDR3 region has the DNA TGTGCCACCAGTGGTTTGTCCGATGTGCCAGGGGGCAACACCGGGGAGCTGTTTTTT. Translated: CATSGLSDVPGGNTGELFF. The chain recombines TRBV15 with TRBJ2-2; 8 bases map to TRBD1. The J segment lost 2 bases and the V segment lost 6 bases, leaving 17 bases of the junction unmatched. CDR3 length: 19 amino acids. Looked up from germline, CDR1 is LNHNV and CDR2 is YYDKDF (reference sequence).

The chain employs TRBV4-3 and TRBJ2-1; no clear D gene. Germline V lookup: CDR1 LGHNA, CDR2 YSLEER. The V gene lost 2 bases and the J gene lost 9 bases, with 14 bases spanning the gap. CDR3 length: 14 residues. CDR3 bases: TGCGCCAGCAGCCAACATCCTAAGGGCGGTGAGCAGTTCTTC. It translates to CASSQHPKGGEQFF.

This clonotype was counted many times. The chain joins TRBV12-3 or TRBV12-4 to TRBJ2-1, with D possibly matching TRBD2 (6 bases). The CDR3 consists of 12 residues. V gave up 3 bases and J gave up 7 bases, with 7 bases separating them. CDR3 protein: CASSLAGNEQFF. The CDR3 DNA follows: TGTGCCAGCAGTTTGGCGGGAAATGAGCAGTTCTTC.